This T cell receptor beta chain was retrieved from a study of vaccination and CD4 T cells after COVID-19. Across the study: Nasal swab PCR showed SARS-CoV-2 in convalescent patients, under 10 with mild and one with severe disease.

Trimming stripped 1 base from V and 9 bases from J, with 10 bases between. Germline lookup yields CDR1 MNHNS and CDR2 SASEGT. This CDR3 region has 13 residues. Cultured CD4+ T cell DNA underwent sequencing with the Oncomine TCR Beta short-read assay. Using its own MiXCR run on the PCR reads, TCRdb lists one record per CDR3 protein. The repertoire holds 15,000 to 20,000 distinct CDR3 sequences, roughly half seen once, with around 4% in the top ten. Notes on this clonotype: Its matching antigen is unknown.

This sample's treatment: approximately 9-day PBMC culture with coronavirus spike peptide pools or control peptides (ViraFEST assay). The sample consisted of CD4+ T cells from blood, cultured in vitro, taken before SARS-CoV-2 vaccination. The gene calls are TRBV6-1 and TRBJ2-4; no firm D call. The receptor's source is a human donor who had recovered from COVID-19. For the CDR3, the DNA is TGTGCCAGCAGTGAAGAGCGTCTTAGCATTCAGTACTTC. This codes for CASSEERLSIQYF.